This is a list of T cell receptor beta chains from one sample in a study of CD8+ T cells in alopecia areata. Profiled with immunoSEQ multiplex PCR; TCRdb holds only in-frame clones, not every one. The sample holds fewer than 250,000 clones, 35% to 40% seen once. Sequenced material: CD4+ T cells sorted from blood, taken around week 34, from a patient treated with tofacitinib. The receptor set was obtained from a human donor with alopecia areata. Each CDR3 is given with its conserved first and last residue. D genes are given only for firm matches.

D: .
V: TRBV10-2
J: TRBJ2-7
CDR3: CASSGGRYYEQYF

D: .
V: TRBV9
J: TRBJ2-7
CDR3: CASSVGTAVTAYSYEQYF

D: .
V: TRBV29-1
J: TRBJ1-3
CDR3: CSVRQALSGNTIYF

D: .
V: TRBV2
J: TRBJ2-7
CDR3: CASTGDGRGEQYF

D: TRBD1
V: TRBV9
J: TRBJ1-2
CDR3: CASSNRDSPAGGYTF

D: .
V: TRBV6-5
J: TRBJ1-1
CDR3: CASSYSSQGQNTEAFF

D: .
V: TRBV10-3
J: TRBJ1-5
CDR3: CAISEANQPQHF

D: TRBD2
V: TRBV6-6
J: TRBJ2-1
CDR3: CASSRAGNAYNEQFF

D: .
V: TRBV5-1
J: TRBJ2-3
CDR3: CASKRVSSTDTQYF

D: TRBD1
V: TRBV7-9
J: TRBJ1-2
CDR3: CASSQGQVYGYTF

D: TRBD2
V: TRBV30
J: TRBJ2-7
CDR3: CAWKTGTSGSFYEQYF

D: .
V: TRBV7-3
J: TRBJ2-2
CDR3: CASSLGQRNTGELFF

D: TRBD1
V: TRBV30
J: TRBJ2-7
CDR3: CAWSVRGQRYSYEQYF

D: .
V: TRBV15
J: TRBJ2-7
CDR3: CATSRDSSGSSYEQYF

D: TRBD2
V: TRBV5-1
J: TRBJ2-7
CDR3: CASSLPSGRGSEQYF

D: .
V: TRBV4-1
J: TRBJ2-7
CDR3: CASSQDLGYLYEQYF

D: TRBD2
V: TRBV11-2
J: TRBJ2-1
CDR3: CASSPGPGLAGRNEQFF

D: .
V: TRBV10-3
J: TRBJ2-7
CDR3: CAISGTGITSYEQYF